These 17 T cell receptor beta chains originate from one sample sequenced in a study of PD-L1 blockade in urothelial cancer (dated by TCRdb to 2016 to 2017). Libraries were constructed by the immunoSEQ multiplex PCR assay. Sourced from immuneACCESS, this table was stored by TCRdb with only in-frame sequences that have V and J called. A share of the clones is absent; for the studies checked, an unresolved V gene accounts for under half, and the remainder has no known explanation. The sample table holds 35,000 to 45,000 clones, of which almost 85% were seen once. 3.5% to 4% of the sample lies in the top ten. The specimen comprised PBMCs, sampled around atezolizumab (anti-PD-L1) treatment. The receptors were sampled from an older man with urothelial cancer.

This sequence joins TRBV2 and TRBJ2-7; no clear D. Germline lookup yields CDR1 SNHLY and CDR2 FYNNEI. The CDR3 spans 10 residues. V was pared by 6 bases and J by 4 bases, with 4 bases between. Here the CDR3 DNA reads TGTGCCAGCAGAGAGTACGAGCAGTACTTC. This gives the protein CASREYEQYF.

The chain combines TRBV2 with TRBJ2-5, with a tentative D call TRBD2 (5 bases). The CDR3 loop spans 13 amino acids. Germline CDR1 and CDR2: SNHLY and FYNNEI. Between the trimmed V and J ends, which lost 4 bases and 5 bases, there was a span of 11 bases. The CDR3 region has the DNA TGTGCCAGCAGTGGGACTGCGCGGGAGACCCAGTACTTC. Translated, it gives CASSGTARETQYF.

The chain is built from TRBV5-1 and TRBJ1-3; D is unclear. The CDR3 is made up of 16 amino acids. The V gene lost 4 bases and the J gene lost 0 bases, with 14 bases spanning the gap. Germline CDR1 SGHRS, CDR2 YFSETQ. In DNA form, the CDR3 reads TGCGCCAGCAGCCGGTCGATCGCCGACTCTGGAAACACCATATATTTT. Protein: CASSRSIADSGNTIYF. Using reference TRBV5-1 and TRBJ1-3 for the parts outside the CDR3, the full variable domain is KAGVTQTPRYLIKTRGQQVTLSCSPISGHRSVSWYQQTPGQGLQFLFEYFSETQRNKGNFPGRFSGRQFSNSRSEMNVSTLELGDSALYLCASSRSIADSGNTIYFGEGSWLTVV.

This clone is a singleton in its sample. The V call is TRBV6-1, the J call TRBJ1-4; D call uncertain. V was cut by 1 base and J by 8 bases, with 11 bases left in between. Germline V gives CDR1 MNHNS, CDR2 SASEGT. The CDR3 consists of 14 residues. The CDR3 bases are TGTGCCAGCAGTGAAGGCGGGCTTGGGGAAAAACTGTTTTTT. Protein sequence: CASSEGGLGEKLFF.

The genes are TRBV10-2 and TRBJ1-5; TRBD1 agrees at 10 bases. The junction had 7 bases not matched to a gene; V was cut back by 7 bases and J by 4 bases. The CDR3 is made up of 15 amino acids. Germline V gene sequence: CDR1 WSHSY, CDR2 SAAADI. In DNA form, the CDR3 reads TGCGCCAGCAACCCGACAGGGGGCCAGAATCAGCCCCAGCATTTT. Translating gives CASNPTGGQNQPQHF.

The J gene is TRBJ1-1, the V gene TRBV19; 7 nucleotides match TRBD1. Germline V CDR1 and CDR2: LNHDA, SQIVND (reference sequence). Trimming at V came to 2 bases and at J to 4 bases, leaving 4 bases not matched to a gene. CDR3 length equals 14 residues. Here the CDR3 DNA reads TGTGCCAGTAGTATATTAGGGGGCGGCACTGAAGCTTTCTTT. This sequence encodes CASSILGGGTEAFF.

This chain uses TRBV7-2 with TRBJ1-1; 12 bases align to TRBD1. CDR1 is SGHTA, CDR2 FQGNSA, per germline. Trimming cost V 1 base and J 3 bases; bases outside gene matches: 9. The CDR3 sequence is 18 residues long. Here the CDR3 reads CASSLGWGQGARDTEAFF. The CDR3 region has the DNA TGTGCCAGCAGCTTAGGCTGGGGACAGGGGGCGCGGGACACTGAAGCTTTCTTT.

This clone was detected once. The genes are TRBV5-1 and TRBJ2-3; 10 bases align to TRBD2. CDR3 length: 16 residues. V gave up 0 bases and J gave up 6 bases; unmatched junction bases: 7. Germline assignment: CDR1 SGHRS and CDR2 YFSETQ. The CDR3 DNA reads TGCGCCAGCAGCTTGGAGGCTAGCGGGGGATCGGATACGCAGTATTTT. This encodes CASSLEASGGSDTQYF.

This clone was counted a single time. The chain carries TRBV2 and TRBJ1-5, with 7 bases matching TRBD1. The CDR3 runs 14 residues. After removal of 5 bases from V and 7 bases from J, the junction contained 8 bases not matched to a gene. The germline V gene has CDR1 SNHLY and CDR2 FYNNEI. The CDR3 reads CASSPQGLRQPQHF. The CDR3 DNA is TGTGCCAGCAGTCCACAGGGGCTTCGGCAGCCCCAGCATTTT.

V usage is TRBV27 and J usage is TRBJ2-7, with D possibly matching TRBD1 (5 bases). With 2 bases removed from V and 9 bases from J, the gap between germline ends came to 17 bases. This CDR3 has 14 residues. Germline V gene data show CDR1 as MNHEY and CDR2 as SMNVEV (reference sequence). As DNA, the CDR3 is TGTGCCAGCAGTTTAAATGGGGCAGATTTCGTGCAGTACTTC. This sequence encodes CASSLNGADFVQYF.

Only one count was recorded for this clone. This sequence joins TRBV4-3 and TRBJ2-2; D is possibly TRBD2 (5 bases). The CDR3 totals 16 residues. Germline V gene lookup returns CDR1 LGHNA and CDR2 YSLEER. Trimming left V 4 bases short and J 0 bases short, with 12 bases between. CDR3 sequence (DNA): TGCGCCAGCAGCCTGGGAGACGGTACGAACACCGGGGAGCTGTTTTTT. The encoded protein is CASSLGDGTNTGELFF.

This clone was counted only a few times. The V gene is TRBV29-1, the J gene TRBJ2-1; 9 nucleotides agree with TRBD1. Trimming removed 4 bases from V and 7 bases from J; junction bases left unmatched: 5. The CDR3 runs 13 residues. CDR1 is SQVTM and CDR2 is ANQGSEA in the germline V gene. DNA for the CDR3: TGCAGCGTTGGACAGGGGGTTATGAATGAGCAGTTCTTC. This gives the protein CSVGQGVMNEQFF.

The chain combines TRBV6-1 with TRBJ2-3, with a possible D match to TRBD1 (5 bases). The V and J ends lost 6 bases and 2 bases respectively, with 9 bases between them. Germline lookup yields CDR1 MNHNS and CDR2 SASEGT. The CDR3 loop spans 13 amino acids. The DNA for the CDR3 is TGTGCCAGCAGGAAGGACAACACAGATACGCAGTATTTT. Translation gives CASRKDNTDTQYF.

The sample holds a few counts of this clone. This chain uses TRBV5-1 with TRBJ2-5, with D tentatively TRBD1 (6 bases). The germline V and J ends were trimmed by 0 bases and 4 bases, with 10 bases remaining between them. The CDR3 is made up of 14 amino acids. Germline V gene data show CDR1 as SGHRS and CDR2 as YFSETQ. DNA for the CDR3: TGCGCCAGCAGCTTGGGACAGGCGAGAGAGACCCAGTACTTC. It is translated as CASSLGQARETQYF.

The chain combines TRBV6-1 with TRBJ2-2; 7 bases match TRBD1. The CDR3 covers 14 residues. The germline CDR1 and CDR2 sequences are MNHNS and SASEGT. V dropped 4 bases and J dropped 3; count of bases not matched to a gene: 2. CDR3 sequence (DNA): TGTGCCAGCAGTGGGGACAGCGACACCGGGGAGCTGTTTTTT. This translates into CASSGDSDTGELFF.

The chain couples TRBV9 to TRBJ2-1, with 9 bases that match TRBD1. V shed 0 bases, J shed 4 bases, and the junction held 5 bases outside the gene matches. The length of the CDR3 is 16 residues. Germline lookup yields CDR1 SGDLS and CDR2 YYNGEE. CDR3 nucleotide sequence: TGTGCCAGCAGCGTAGAGGGACAGGGAATTTACAATGAGCAGTTCTTC. Protein product: CASSVEGQGIYNEQFF.

On this clone: A clone one base away is much larger, so this may be a read error. V gene TRBV7-3 combines with J gene TRBJ2-1; possibly TRBD1 for D (5 bases). Germline CDR1 reads SGHTA; CDR2 reads FQGTGA. Trimming removed 5 bases at V and 5 bases at J, with 10 bases between. The CDR3 length is 13 residues. CDR3 region: CASSVSRDNEQFF. CDR3 in DNA: TGTGCCAGCAGCGTCTCCAGGGACAATGAGCAGTTCTTC. The variable domain in full, with the rest retrieved from reference TRBV7-3 and TRBJ2-1, is GAGVSQTPSNKVTEKGKYVELRCDPISGHTALYWYRQSLGQGPEFLIYFQGTGAADDSGLPNDRFFAVRPEGSVSTLKIQRTERGDSAVYLCASSVSRDNEQFFGPGTRLTVL.